The TCR beta chain described here comes from a study of blood T cell repertoires in COVID-19 (dated by TCRdb to 2020 to 2021). In the study overall: Samples covering the acute and convalescent phases of COVID-19 were provided by collaborators in the United States, Italy and Spain. The material from the prospective study consisted of cDNA or gDNA derived from T cells, B-cell-depleted T cells, or PBMCs. The dataset comprised deeply sampled blood TCRbeta repertoires from subjects exposed to, actively infected with, or recovered from COVID-19. A freely available public database, intended as a resource for researchers studying the immune response to SARS-CoV-2, is where the repertoires were released. The samples were drawn from the first 160 participants of the ongoing ImmuneRACE study and from 950 to 1,500 subjects provided by 6 global collaborators. The sample metadata nearly always contained a de-identified subject ID, COVID-19 status, age in years and sex. Where available, HLA class I and class II types were obtained from metadata supplied by the sample provider rather than from assay-based typing.

Looking up the germline V gene yields CDR1 KGHDR and CDR2 SFDVKD. The CDR3 runs 14 amino acids, cysteine and phenylalanine included. Of the read, only the CDR3 DNA is kept; its 42 bases are in frame from base 1. V lost 0 bases and J lost 5 bases; the stretch between them is 7 bases long. Comment on this clone: Its antigen specificity is not known. No per-base quality is available; no much larger clone lies one base away.

Each collaborating institution followed its own protocols to collect whole blood in K2EDTA tubes. Collaborator samples were shipped for TCRbeta analysis as frozen whole blood, isolated PBMCs, or DNA extracted from either sample type. The research as a whole found: The quantity of clinical and demographic metadata differed by source and by participant and was supplied without curation.

TCRbeta CDR3 regions were amplified from genomic DNA by means of the immunoSEQ Assay, a bias-controlled multiplex PCR. The authors processed their data as follows. Nucleated cell counts per sample were estimated from amplification of reference gene primers within the assay. To quantify the absolute abundance of each unique TCRbeta CDR3 rearrangement, sequence reads were collapsed and filtered. For each sample, productive Simpson clonality was calculated as the square root of Simpson's diversity index across productive rearrangements. What TCRdb holds here is the immuneACCESS table cut down to in-frame rearrangements. Part of the clones is not present; checked against another copy, under half of the missing clones reflect an unresolved V gene, and the others are unexplained. V and J calls and clone size come straight from that table; D and trimming were deduced from the DNA. For this sample there are about 280,000 clones; around 89% appear just once. The top ten clones comprise 4.6% of the sample.

The sample was peripheral blood. The chain couples TRBV24-1 to TRBJ2-1, with the D segment identity uncertain. The receptor was derived from a man aged 35 to 55 with acute or convalescent COVID-19. DNA sequence: TGTGCCACCAGTGATTTGGGCAGGAACAATGAGCAGTTCTTC. Protein translation: CATSDLGRNNEQFF.